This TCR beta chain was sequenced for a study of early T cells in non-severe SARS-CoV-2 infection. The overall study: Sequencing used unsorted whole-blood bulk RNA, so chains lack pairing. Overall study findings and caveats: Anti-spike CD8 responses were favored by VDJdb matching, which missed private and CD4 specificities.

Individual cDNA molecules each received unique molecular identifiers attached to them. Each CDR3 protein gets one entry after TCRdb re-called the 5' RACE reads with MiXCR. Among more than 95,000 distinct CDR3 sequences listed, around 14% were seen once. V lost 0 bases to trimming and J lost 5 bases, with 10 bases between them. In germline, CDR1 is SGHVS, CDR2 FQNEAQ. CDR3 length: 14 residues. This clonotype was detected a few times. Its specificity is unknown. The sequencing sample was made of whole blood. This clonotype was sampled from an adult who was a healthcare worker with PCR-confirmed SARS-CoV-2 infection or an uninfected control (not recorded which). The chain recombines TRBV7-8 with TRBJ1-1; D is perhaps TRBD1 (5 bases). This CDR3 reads CASSLALGGTEAFF. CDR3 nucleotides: TGTGCCAGCAGCTTAGCGCTGGGGGGGACTGAAGCTTTCTTT. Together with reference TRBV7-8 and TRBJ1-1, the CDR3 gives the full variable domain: GAGVSQSPRYKVAKRGQDVALRCDPISGHVSLFWYQQALGQGPEFLTYFQNEAQLDKSGLPSDRFFAERPEGSVSTLKIQRTQQEDSAVYLCASSLALGGTEAFFGQGTRLTVV.